This T cell receptor beta chain comes out of a study of T cell responses to AZD1222 COVID-19 vaccine. The CDR3 contains 13 residues. The germline CDR1 and CDR2 sequences are LGHNA and YSLEER. V was clipped by 0 bases and J by 6 bases, with 9 bases between them. TCRdb's copy holds only in-frame clones and misses some; the assay was immunoSEQ multiplex PCR. The sample has 100,000 to 140,000 clones, 87% seen once. The clonotype comes from an adult in good health. The chain combines TRBV4-3 with TRBJ2-7; D not resolved. Sequencing used peripheral blood, obtained on day 0 of AZD1222 vaccination. CDR3 sequence: CASSQEHWGEQYF. The DNA of the CDR3 is TGCGCCAGCAGCCAAGAACACTGGGGCGAGCAGTACTTC.